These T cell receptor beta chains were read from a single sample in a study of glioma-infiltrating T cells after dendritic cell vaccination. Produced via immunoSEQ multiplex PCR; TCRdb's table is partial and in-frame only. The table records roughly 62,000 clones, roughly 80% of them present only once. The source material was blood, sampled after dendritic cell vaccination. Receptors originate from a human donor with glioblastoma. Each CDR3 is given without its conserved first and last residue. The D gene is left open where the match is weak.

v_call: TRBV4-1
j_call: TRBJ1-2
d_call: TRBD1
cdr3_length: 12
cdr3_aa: ASSHLQGAGGYT

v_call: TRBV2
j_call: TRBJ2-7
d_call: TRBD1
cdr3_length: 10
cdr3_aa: ASRGDRGEQY

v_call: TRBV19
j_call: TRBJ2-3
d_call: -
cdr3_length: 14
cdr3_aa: ASSIPGQTGTDTQY

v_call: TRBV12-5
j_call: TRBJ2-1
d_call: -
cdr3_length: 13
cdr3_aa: ASGHDRKEYNEQF

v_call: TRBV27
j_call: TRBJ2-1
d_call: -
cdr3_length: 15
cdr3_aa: ASSRGGGGWTYNEQF

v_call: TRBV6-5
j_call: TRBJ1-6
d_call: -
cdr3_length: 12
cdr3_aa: ASTRTPYNSPLH

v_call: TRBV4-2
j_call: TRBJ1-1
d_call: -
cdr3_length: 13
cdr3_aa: ASSQETAENTEAF

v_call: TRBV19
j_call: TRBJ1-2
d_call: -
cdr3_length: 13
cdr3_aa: ASRTPGHNDYGYT

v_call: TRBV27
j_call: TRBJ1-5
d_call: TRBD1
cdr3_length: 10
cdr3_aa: ATKTGGKPQH

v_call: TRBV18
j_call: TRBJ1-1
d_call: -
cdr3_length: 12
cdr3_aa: ASSPQKGDTEAF

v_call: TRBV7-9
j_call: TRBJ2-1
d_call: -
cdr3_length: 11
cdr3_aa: ASSFLGVVEQF

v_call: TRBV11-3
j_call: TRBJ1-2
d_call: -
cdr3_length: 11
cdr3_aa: ASSLVRAEGYT

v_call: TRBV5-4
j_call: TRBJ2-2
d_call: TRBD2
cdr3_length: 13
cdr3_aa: ASSRGRDDTGELF

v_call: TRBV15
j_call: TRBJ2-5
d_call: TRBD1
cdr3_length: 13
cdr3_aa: ATSRDRDRGQTQY

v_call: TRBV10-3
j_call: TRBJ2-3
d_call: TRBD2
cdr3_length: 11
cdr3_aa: ANSGGASDTQY

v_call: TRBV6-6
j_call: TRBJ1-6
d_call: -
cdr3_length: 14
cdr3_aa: ASSTGLSSYNSPLH

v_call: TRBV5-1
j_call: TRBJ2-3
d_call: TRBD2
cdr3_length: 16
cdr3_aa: ASRSGTSGGWGTDTQY

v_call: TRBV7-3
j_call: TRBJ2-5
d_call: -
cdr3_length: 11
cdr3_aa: ASSLVSEETQY

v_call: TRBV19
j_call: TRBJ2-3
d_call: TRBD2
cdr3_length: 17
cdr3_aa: ASSIRLVSGGDSTDTQY

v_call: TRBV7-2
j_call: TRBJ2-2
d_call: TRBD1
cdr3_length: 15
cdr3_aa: ASSYDRGQINTGELF

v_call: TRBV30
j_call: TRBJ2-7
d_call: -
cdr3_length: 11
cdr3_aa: AWSVRGGAEQY

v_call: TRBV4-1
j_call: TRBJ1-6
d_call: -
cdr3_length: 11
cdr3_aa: ASSQAAVSTLH

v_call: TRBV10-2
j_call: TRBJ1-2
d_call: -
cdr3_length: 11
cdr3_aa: ASSIQGGYGYT

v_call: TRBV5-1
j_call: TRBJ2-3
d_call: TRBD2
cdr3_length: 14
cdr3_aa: ASSLALAGEGDTQY

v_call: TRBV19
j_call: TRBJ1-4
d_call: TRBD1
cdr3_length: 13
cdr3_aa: ASSAGQAVGEKLF

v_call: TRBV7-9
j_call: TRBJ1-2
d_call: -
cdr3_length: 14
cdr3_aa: ASSPRNRDYYYGYT

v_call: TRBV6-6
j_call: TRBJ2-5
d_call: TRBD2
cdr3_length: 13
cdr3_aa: ASSYSGLAGETQY

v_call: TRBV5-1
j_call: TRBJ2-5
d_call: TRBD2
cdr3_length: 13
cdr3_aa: ASSLDAGGGETQY

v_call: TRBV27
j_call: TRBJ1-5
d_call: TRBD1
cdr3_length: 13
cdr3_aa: ASSLSRGRDQPQH

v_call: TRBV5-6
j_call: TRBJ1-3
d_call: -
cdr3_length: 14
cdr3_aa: ASSLQGVETGNTIY

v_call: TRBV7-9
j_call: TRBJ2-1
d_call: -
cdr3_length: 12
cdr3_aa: ASGTPSSYNEQF

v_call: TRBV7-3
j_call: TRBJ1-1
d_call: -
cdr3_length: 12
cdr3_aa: ASSPQGEDTEAF

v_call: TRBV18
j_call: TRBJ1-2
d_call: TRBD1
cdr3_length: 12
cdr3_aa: ASSKATGTYGYT

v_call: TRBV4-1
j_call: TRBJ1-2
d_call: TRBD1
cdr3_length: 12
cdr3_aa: ASRGGDRGYGYT

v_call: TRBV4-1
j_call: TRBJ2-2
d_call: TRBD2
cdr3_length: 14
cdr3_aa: ASSQGIGRRTGELF

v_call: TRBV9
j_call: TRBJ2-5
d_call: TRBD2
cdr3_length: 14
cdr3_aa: ASSGPLAGVGETQY

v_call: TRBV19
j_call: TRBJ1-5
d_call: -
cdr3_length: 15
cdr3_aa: ASSPERLRDPSQPQH

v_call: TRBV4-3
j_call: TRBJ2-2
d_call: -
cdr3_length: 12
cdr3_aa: ASSPRRGAGELF

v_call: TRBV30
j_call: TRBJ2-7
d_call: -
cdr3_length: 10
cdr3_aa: AWSKGLYEQY

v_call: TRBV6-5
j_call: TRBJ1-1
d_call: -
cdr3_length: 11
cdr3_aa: ASSYSITAEAF

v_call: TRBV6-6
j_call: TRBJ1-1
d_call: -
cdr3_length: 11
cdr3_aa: ASRETVNTEAF

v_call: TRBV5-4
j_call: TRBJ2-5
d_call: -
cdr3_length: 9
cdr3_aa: ASSLRETQY

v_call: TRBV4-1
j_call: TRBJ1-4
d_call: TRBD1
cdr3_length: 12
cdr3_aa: ASRRTGGKEKLF

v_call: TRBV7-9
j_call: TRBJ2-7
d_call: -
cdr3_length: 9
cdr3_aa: ASSLSYEQY

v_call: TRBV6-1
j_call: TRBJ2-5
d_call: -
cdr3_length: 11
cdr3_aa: ASSVAGVETQY

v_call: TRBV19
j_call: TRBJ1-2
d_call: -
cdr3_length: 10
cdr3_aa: ASSITGVGYT

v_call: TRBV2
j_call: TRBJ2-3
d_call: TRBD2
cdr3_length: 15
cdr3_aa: ASRIRTSGGRTDTQY

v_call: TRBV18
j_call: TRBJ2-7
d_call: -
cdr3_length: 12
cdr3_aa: ASSPTTDSYEQY

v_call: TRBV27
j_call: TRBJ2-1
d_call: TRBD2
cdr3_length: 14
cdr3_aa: ASSLLRGGAGSEQF

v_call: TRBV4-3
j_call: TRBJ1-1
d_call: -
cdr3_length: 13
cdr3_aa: ASSQDTTANTEAF

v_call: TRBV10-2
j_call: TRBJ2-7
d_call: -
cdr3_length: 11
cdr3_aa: ASSSGDSYEQY

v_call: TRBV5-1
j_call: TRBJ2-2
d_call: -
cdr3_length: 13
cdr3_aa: ASSLSGQNTGELF

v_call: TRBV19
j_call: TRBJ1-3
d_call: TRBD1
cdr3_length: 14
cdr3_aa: ASSVGQLHSGNTIY

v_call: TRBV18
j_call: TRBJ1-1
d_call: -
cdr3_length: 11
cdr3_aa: ASSQTTRAEAF

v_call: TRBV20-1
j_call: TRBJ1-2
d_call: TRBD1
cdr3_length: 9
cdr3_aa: SVRTGLGYT

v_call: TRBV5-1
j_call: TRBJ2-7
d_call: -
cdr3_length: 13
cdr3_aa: ASSLGRGIAYEQY